The source of this T cell receptor (beta chain) is a study of T cells in Graves' hyperthyroidism and ophthalmopathy. General study findings and limits: Expanded thyroid clonotypes (above 0.001) were mostly also found in blood.

Notes on this clonotype: The antigen remains undetermined. At one end, the junction sequence differs from germline, possibly due to a read error.

CDR1 SGHAT and CDR2 FQNNGV come from the germline V gene. This CDR3 spans 17 amino acids. Amplified TCR beta CDR3 regions came from RNA transcripts. A first-round RT-PCR of the TCR CDR3 used the HTBI primer set. TCRdb reanalysed the multiplex PCR reads using MiXCR and keeps one entry per CDR3 protein. The repertoire holds about 570,000 distinct CDR3 sequences, with around 15% as singletons. The chain employs TRBV11-2 and TRBJ2-3; no reliable D call. The receptor comes from a woman between 40 and 55 years old with Graves' hyperthyroidism. Sequenced material: blood. CDR3 in amino acids: CASNLPFSLYSTDTQYF. The CDR3 nucleotides read TGTGCCAGCAACTTACCGTTTTCGCTATATAGCACAGATACGCAGTATTTT.